A selection of T cell receptor beta chains follows, all from one sample in a study of T cell responses to AZD1222 COVID-19 vaccine. Sequenced by immunoSEQ multiplex PCR; TCRdb stores in-frame clones only, minus some. The sample has 180,000 or so clones; approximately 93% are singletons. Here the sequenced sample was peripheral blood, taken 28 days after the second AZD1222 dose. All receptors come from an adult who received the AZD1222 COVID-19 vaccine. Each CDR3 is given with its conserved first and last residue. The D gene is left open where the match is weak.

j_call: TRBJ1-3; v_call: TRBV12-3/TRBV12-4; d_call: -; cdr3_aa: CASTTGVGNTIYF; cdr3_nt: TGTGCCAGCACAACGGGTGTTGGAAACACCATATATTTT
j_call: TRBJ2-3; v_call: TRBV7-8; d_call: TRBD1; cdr3_aa: CASSPGLRDRGDTQYF; cdr3_nt: TGTGCCAGCAGCCCCGGGTTACGGGACAGGGGTGATACGCAGTATTTT
j_call: TRBJ1-5; v_call: TRBV7-6; d_call: -; cdr3_aa: CASSLGWQGTFPQHF; cdr3_nt: TGTGCCAGCAGCTTAGGTTGGCAGGGTACTTTTCCCCAGCATTTT
j_call: TRBJ2-3; v_call: TRBV18; d_call: TRBD1; cdr3_aa: CASSTGTGLDTQYF; cdr3_nt: TGTGCCAGCTCAACGGGGACAGGTCTAGATACGCAGTATTTT
j_call: TRBJ2-5; v_call: TRBV30; d_call: -; cdr3_aa: CAWSTTRGQETQYF; cdr3_nt: TGTGCCTGGAGTACAACTAGGGGTCAAGAGACCCAGTACTTC
j_call: TRBJ2-1; v_call: TRBV7-9; d_call: -; cdr3_aa: CASSSDSAQSYNEQFF; cdr3_nt: TGTGCCAGCAGCTCCGACAGTGCTCAATCCTACAATGAGCAGTTCTTC
j_call: TRBJ2-3; v_call: TRBV6-5; d_call: TRBD2; cdr3_aa: CASSYSPSGATDTQYF; cdr3_nt: TGTGCCAGCAGTTACTCGCCTAGCGGAGCCACAGATACGCAGTATTTT
j_call: TRBJ1-3; v_call: TRBV6-5; d_call: TRBD1; cdr3_aa: CASSRQGAGNTIYF; cdr3_nt: TGTGCCAGCAGTCGACAGGGGGCTGGAAACACCATATATTTT
j_call: TRBJ2-7; v_call: TRBV9; d_call: -; cdr3_aa: CASSVGGSHEQYF; cdr3_nt: TGTGCCAGCAGCGTTGGGGGCTCCCACGAGCAGTACTTC
j_call: TRBJ2-3; v_call: TRBV25-1; d_call: -; cdr3_aa: CASSEFARTDTQYF; cdr3_nt: TGTGCCAGCAGTGAATTCGCCCGCACAGATACGCAGTATTTT